Below are 21 T cell receptor beta chains sequenced from a single sample in a study of Ad26.COV2.S vaccination and SARS-CoV-2 variants (dated by TCRdb to 2020 to 2023). The intended sense of this specimen's treatment or condition label: roughly 19 received Ad26.COV2.S at low or high dose, single or two shots; about 5 received placebo; per-sample allocation not given. For vaccine and placebo recipients, repertoires were sequenced using samples collected on day 63 after the first injection. Library preparation used the immunoSEQ multiplex PCR assay. TCRdb retrieved this table from immuneACCESS and kept in-frame rearrangements only. Not all clones are present; in checked studies, unresolved V genes account for under half, and no reason is known for the remainder. This sample lists about 240,000 clones; approximately 88% were detected once. Of the sample, approximately 11% falls within the top ten clones.

This specimen consisted of peripheral blood, obtained in a trial of Ad26.COV2.S vaccine versus placebo. Receptor source: a person aged 18-60 years who received the Ad26.COV2.S COVID-19 vaccine or a placebo.

This chain joins TRBV13 and TRBJ2-7, with 11 bases identical to TRBD1. This CDR3 is built from 14 residues. The V gene's germline CDR1 is PRHDT and CDR2 FYEKMQ (reference sequence). After removal of 5 bases from V and 4 bases from J, the junction contained 4 bases not matched to a gene. CDR3 coding DNA: TGTGCCAGCAGCCCGGGACAGGGGGATTACGAGCAGTACTTC. Amino acids: CASSPGQGDYEQYF.

The chain links TRBV7-3 to TRBJ2-3; TRBD2 agrees at 14 bases. Germline V CDR1 and CDR2: SGHTA, FQGTGA. The V and J ends lost 4 bases and 4 bases, in that order; junction bases with no gene match: 1. The CDR3 has 15 amino acids. The CDR3 coding sequence is TGTGCCAGCAGCTCGACTAGCGGGAGGGCAGATACGCAGTATTTT. Translating it yields CASSSTSGRADTQYF.

V and J are TRBV11-2 and TRBJ1-2; D is unresolved. Per the germline V gene, CDR1 is SGHAT and CDR2 is FQNNGV. V shed 5 bases and J shed 5 bases, with 15 bases lying between them. This CDR3 is 14 amino acids long. In DNA, the CDR3 is TGTGCCAGCAGCCGATCTCCGGACGGGTATGGCTACACCTTC. Encoded protein: CASSRSPDGYGYTF.

The V gene is TRBV6-6, the J gene TRBJ1-3, with D perhaps TRBD1 (5 bases). V was trimmed by 7 bases and J by 0 bases, leaving 16 bases between them. This CDR3 comprises 16 residues. Germline CDR1 MNHNY, CDR2 SVGAGI (reference sequence). CDR3 sequence: CASIGGGTSSGNTIYF. The CDR3 DNA follows: TGTGCCAGCATCGGGGGGGGGACCAGCTCTGGAAACACCATATATTTT.

The V call is TRBV14, the J call TRBJ2-7; 7 positions match TRBD1. Trimming cost V 2 bases and J 4 bases; bases outside gene matches: 8. The CDR3 totals 15 residues. From germline, CDR1 is SGHDN and CDR2 FVKESK. The CDR3 region is CASSQKGAVPYEQYF. The CDR3 DNA reads as TGTGCCAGCAGCCAAAAGGGGGCAGTCCCTTACGAGCAGTACTTC.

V usage is TRBV30 and J usage is TRBJ1-6, with D perhaps TRBD1 (5 bases). Between the trimmed V and J ends, which lost 7 bases and 7 bases, there was a span of 14 bases. Germline V gene sequence: CDR1 GTSNPN, CDR2 SVGIG (reference sequence). The CDR3 has 13 amino acids. The CDR3 region has the DNA TGTGCCTCATCGCTTGAGGGGAATTCACCCCTCCACTTT. It encodes CASSLEGNSPLHF. Full variable domain (rest looked up from reference TRBV30 and TRBJ1-6): SQTIHQWPATLVQPVGSPLSLECTVEGTSNPNLYWYRQAAGRGLQLLFYSVGIGQISSEVPQNLSASRPQDRQFILSSKKLLLSDSGFYLCASSLEGNSPLHFGNGTRLTVT.

The chain combines TRBV6-4 with TRBJ2-2; 11 bases agree with TRBD2. The CDR3 is made up of 16 amino acids. Germline CDR1 MRHNA, CDR2 SNTAGT. V trimming: 4 bases; J trimming: 4 bases; junction bases outside the gene matches: 5. As DNA, the CDR3 is TGTGCCAGCAGTGCCCAGACTAGCGGGGTCACCGGGGAGCTGTTTTTT. Translation gives CASSAQTSGVTGELFF.

The chain combines TRBV19 with TRBJ2-1; 16 bases map to TRBD2. Germline values: CDR1 LNHDA, CDR2 SQIVND (reference sequence). The CDR3 is made up of 20 amino acids. V lost 4 bases and J lost 3; bases outside the gene matches: 12. CDR3 amino acids: CASSNVPGLAGGANYNEQFF. The CDR3 nucleotides read TGTGCCAGTAGTAACGTACCGGGACTAGCGGGGGGGGCGAACTACAATGAGCAGTTCTTC.

The chain combines TRBV10-2 with TRBJ2-2, with D possibly matching TRBD2 (7 bases). The CDR3 runs 15 residues. CDR1 is WSHSY, CDR2 SAAADI, per germline. Trimming removed 6 bases at V and 4 bases at J, with 15 bases between. CDR3 amino acids: CASRGAGAVTGELFF. In DNA form, the CDR3 reads TGCGCCAGCAGAGGGGCGGGGGCCGTCACCGGGGAGCTGTTTTTT.

The rearrangement joins TRBV24-1 to TRBJ2-1, with TRBD2 matching over 7 bases. The CDR3 runs to 13 residues. The V gene end was trimmed by 5 bases and the J gene end by 9 bases; junction bases not matched to a gene: 6. Germline CDR1 reads KGHDR; CDR2 reads SFDVKD. The CDR3 coding sequence is TGTGCCACCAGTGTCCTCTGGGGGGGTGAGCAGTTCTTC. This translates into CATSVLWGGEQFF.

The rearrangement uses TRBV10-3 and TRBJ2-5; D gene ambiguous. V dropped 0 bases and J dropped 5 bases, with 13 bases sitting between them. This CDR3 is 15 amino acids long. Germline V gives CDR1 ENHRY, CDR2 SYGVKD. The CDR3 loop is CAISESGAQPETQYF. The CDR3 DNA reads TGTGCCATCAGTGAGTCCGGAGCTCAACCCGAGACCCAGTACTTC.

The chain carries TRBV7-9 and TRBJ1-5; 8 nucleotides align to TRBD1. CDR3 size: 15 residues. In germline, CDR1 is SEHNR, CDR2 FQNEAQ (reference sequence). V was clipped by 1 base and J by 4 bases; unmatched bases: 3. The CDR3 DNA reads TGTGCCAGCAGCTTAGGACAGGGGACAAATCAGCCCCAGCATTTT. Translated: CASSLGQGTNQPQHF.

The chain carries TRBV4-1 and TRBJ1-2, with D possibly TRBD1 on 6 matching bases. The CDR3 extends over 16 amino acids. Germline lookup yields CDR1 MGHRA and CDR2 YSYEKL. Trimming left V 4 bases short and J 2 bases short, with 17 bases between. This CDR3 is CASSLLFRTANYGYTF. The CDR3 bases are TGCGCCAGCAGCCTCTTGTTCAGGACAGCGAACTATGGCTACACCTTC.

The CDR3 DNA sequence: TGTGCCACCAGCAGAAGGGACGGAAGCTACGAGCAGTACTTC. Amino acids: CATSRRDGSYEQYF. The chain is built from TRBV15 and TRBJ2-7, with D possibly called TRBD1 or TRBD2 (5 bases each). The CDR3 spans 14 residues. Trimming shortened V by 2 bases and J by 3 bases, and 11 bases separated the two germline ends. The germline CDR1 and CDR2 sequences are LNHNV and YYDKDF (reference sequence).

This clone was observed a few times. The chain is built from TRBV28 and TRBJ2-1; 8 nucleotides line up with TRBD1. The germline CDR1 and CDR2 sequences are MDHEN and SYDVKM. This CDR3 spans 14 amino acids. V lost 4 bases, J lost 4 bases, and 3 bases stayed unmatched. CDR3 residues: CASSWDRNYNEQFF. The CDR3 DNA is TGTGCCAGCAGTTGGGACAGGAATTACAATGAGCAGTTCTTC.

This chain joins TRBV2 and TRBJ1-2; 7 nucleotides match TRBD1. This CDR3 contains 14 residues. Germline V gene sequence: CDR1 SNHLY, CDR2 FYNNEI. V was pared by 4 bases and J by 4 bases, with 6 bases of the junction left unmatched. CDR3 amino acids: CASSGQGELYGYTF. CDR3 in DNA: TGTGCCAGCAGTGGACAGGGCGAACTCTATGGCTACACCTTC.

The J gene is TRBJ1-1, the V gene TRBV28, with 8 bases lining up with TRBD1. This CDR3 region has 12 residues. Losses at the gene ends were 4 bases for V and 6 bases for J; bases not matched to a gene: 1. Germline lookup yields CDR1 MDHEN and CDR2 SYDVKM. The CDR3 reads CASSSQGAEAFF. The DNA of the CDR3 is TGTGCCAGCAGTTCACAGGGGGCTGAAGCTTTCTTT.

The chain is built from TRBV4-1 and TRBJ1-6, with D maybe TRBD1 (6 bases). There are 15 residues in the CDR3. The V end lost 0 bases, the J end lost 6 bases, and 9 bases lay between the germline ends. The germline gives CDR1 MGHRA, CDR2 YSYEKL. The chain's CDR3 is CASSQDSRGNSPLHF. As DNA, the CDR3 is TGCGCCAGCAGCCAAGATAGCAGGGGTAATTCACCCCTCCACTTT.

The count of this clone is one. The rearrangement links TRBV24-1 to TRBJ1-4; D is unclear. Between the trimmed V and J ends, which lost 3 bases and 3 bases, there was a span of 13 bases. Germline V gene data show CDR1 as KGHDR and CDR2 as SFDVKD. The CDR3 is 16 amino acids. The CDR3 reads CATSDPTAGANEKLFF. As DNA, the CDR3 is TGTGCCACCAGTGATCCCACGGCGGGCGCTAATGAAAAACTGTTTTTT.

This chain links TRBV12-3 or TRBV12-4 with TRBJ2-1; a weak D match, TRBD1 (6 bases). The germline V and J ends were trimmed by 6 bases and 12 bases, with 15 bases remaining between them. The CDR3 is 12 residues long. The CDR3 coding sequence is TGTGCCAGCAGCCAGGACAGCGCCGCGCAGTTCTTC. Amino acid sequence: CASSQDSAAQFF.

The rearrangement uses TRBV7-9 and TRBJ1-1; maybe TRBD1 (5 bases). Between the trimmed V and J ends, which lost 6 bases and 7 bases, there was a span of 12 bases. CDR3 size: 12 residues. CDR1 and CDR2 (germline): SEHNR, FQNEAQ (reference sequence). The CDR3 DNA reads as TGTGCCAGCAGTTCCACGAGGGGTGAAGCTTTCTTT. Translated, it gives CASSSTRGEAFF.